Below, 11 T cell receptor beta chains from the same sample are listed, as sequenced in a study of molecular identifiers for immune sequencing clone quantification (dated by TCRdb to between 2018 and 2020). Receptor amplification or capture employed PCR. Reads for this sample came from an Illumina HiSeq 4000. TCRdb's own reprocessing of the public reads used fastp at Q25 and MiXCR and kept productive beta chains. Under each unique CDR3 protein, matching rows form one entry showing the most common genes and DNA. This sample lists about 640,000 distinct CDR3 sequences; about 20% were detected once. The ten largest clones add up to roughly 0.9% of the sample. The material sequenced was naive CD8+ T cells from blood, with Jurkat cell RNA spiked in. The meaning of the sample's cell subset or site label: FACS-sorted CD8+CD4-CCR7+CD45RA+ naive T cells. These receptor sequences come from a human donor in good health. Some libraries in this study had Jurkat cell RNA spiked in.

This clonotype was picked up many times. The CDR3 reads CASSPDSGSSYEQYF. In nucleotides, the CDR3 is TGTGCCAGCAGCCCAGATAGCGGCAGCTCCTACGAGCAGTACTTC. The chain combines TRBV13 with TRBJ2-7; a weak D match, TRBD2 (6 bases). The CDR3 length is 15 residues. Trimming removed 5 bases at V and 0 bases at J, with 14 bases between. Per the germline V gene, CDR1 is PRHDT and CDR2 is FYEKMQ (reference sequence). Full variable domain (rest looked up from reference TRBV13 and TRBJ2-7): AAGVIQSPRHLIKEKRETATLKCYPIPRHDTVYWYQQGPGQDPQFLISFYEKMQSDKGSIPDRFSAQQFSDYHSELNMSSLELGDSALYFCASSPDSGSSYEQYFGPGTRLTVT.

Ten or more counts support this clonotype. The rearrangement uses TRBV12-3 or TRBV12-4 and TRBJ1-1; TRBD1 is a possible D gene (6 bases). The CDR3 length is 14 residues. Trimming took 3 bases from V and 0 from J, leaving 8 bases between them. CDR3 amino acids: CASSFGGLNTEAFF. In nucleotides, the CDR3 is TGTGCCAGCAGTTTTGGGGGCCTGAACACTGAAGCTTTCTTT.

Comment on this clonotype: A much larger clone differs from this one at a single base, so this may be a read error. This chain connects TRBV28 to TRBJ1-2, with TRBD1 identical over 8 bases. This CDR3 has 15 amino acids. CDR1 and CDR2 from the germline V gene are MDHEN and SYDVKM. This CDR3 is CASSQEDRDNYGCTF. For the CDR3, the DNA is TGTGCCAGCAGCCAAGAGGACAGGGATAACTATGGCTGCACCTTC.

This clonotype appeared a few times. The V call is TRBV18, the J call TRBJ1-1, with D unclear. The CDR3 runs to 15 residues. From germline, CDR1 is KGHSH and CDR2 LQKENI. Trimming took off 3 bases at V and 1 base at J, with 12 bases between the two ends. As DNA, the CDR3 is TGTGCCAGCTCACCCCCGGGTCTACAGAACACTGAAGCTTTCTTT. Its translation: CASSPPGLQNTEAFF. Complete variable domain (other parts from reference TRBV18 and TRBJ1-1): NAGVMQNPRHLVRRRGQEARLRCSPMKGHSHVYWYRQLPEEGLKFMVYLQKENIIDESGMPKERFSAEFPKEGPSILRIQQVVRGDSAAYFCASSPPGLQNTEAFFGQGTRLTVV.

This clonotype showed up just a few times. J is TRBJ1-2 and V is TRBV6-6; 9 bases are shared with TRBD1. The ends lost 2 bases at V and 5 bases at J; junction bases unmatched: 9. CDR1 is MNHNY, CDR2 SVGAGI, per germline (reference sequence). The CDR3 is 16 residues long. CDR3 nucleotide sequence: TGTGCCAGCAGTTACCCAACAGGGGGCCGTGATTATGGCTACACCTTC. Its protein is CASSYPTGGRDYGYTF.

The sample holds a few counts of this clonotype. The J gene is TRBJ2-3, the V gene TRBV7-9, with 16 nucleotides matching TRBD2. Looked up from germline, CDR1 is SEHNR and CDR2 is FQNEAQ (reference sequence). V lost 4 bases and J lost 2; bases outside the gene matches: 15. This CDR3 spans 21 amino acids. This CDR3 is CASSWLPGLAGGVSATDTQYF. In DNA, the CDR3 is TGTGCCAGCAGCTGGTTACCGGGACTAGCGGGAGGGGTGTCTGCCACAGATACGCAGTATTTT.

The CDR3: CASGLDPNNEQFF. CDR3 sequence (DNA): TGTGCTAGTGGTTTGGACCCTAACAATGAGCAGTTCTTC. The chain couples TRBV12-5 to TRBJ2-1, with D unresolved. Trimming removed 1 base at V and 5 bases at J, with 6 bases between. Germline V lookup: CDR1 LGHNT, CDR2 FRNRAP. The CDR3 totals 13 residues.

Remarks on this clonotype: Given a much more abundant clone one base away, this may be a read error. The chain joins TRBV4-3 to TRBJ1-1; D is ambiguous. Germline V lookup: CDR1 LGHNA, CDR2 YSLEER. Trimming stripped 3 bases from V and 1 base from J, with 12 bases between. This CDR3 is 15 amino acids long. The CDR3 reads CASSQTPITNTEAFF. CDR3 in DNA: TGCGCCAGCAGCCAGACCCCTATAACGAACACTGAAGCTTTCTTT.

This clonotype has more than one count but fewer than ten. The J gene is TRBJ2-5, the V gene TRBV7-9, with TRBD1 matching over 7 bases. The V and J ends lost 5 bases and 2 bases, in that order; junction bases with no gene match: 2. The CDR3 is 13 amino acids. The germline CDR1 and CDR2 sequences are SEHNR and FQNEAQ (reference sequence). The CDR3 nucleotides read TGTGCCAGCAGCGGACAGGCACAAGAGACCCAGTACTTC. Protein sequence: CASSGQAQETQYF. Full variable domain (missing parts from reference TRBV7-9 and TRBJ2-5): DTGVSQNPRHKITKRGQNVTFRCDPISEHNRLYWYRQTLGQGPEFLTYFQNEAQLEKSRLLSDRFSAERPKGSFSTLEIQRTEQGDSAMYLCASSGQAQETQYFGPGTRLLVL.

As for this clonotype: It may be a read error: a sequence one base away is much more abundant. J is TRBJ1-4 and V is TRBV11-2; 10 positions agree with TRBD1. CDR3 length: 14 residues. Trimming removed 4 bases from V and 14 bases from J; junction bases left unmatched: 10. Looked up from germline, CDR1 is SGHAT and CDR2 is FQNNGV. DNA of the CDR3: TGTGCCAGCAGCTCCGCGGACAGGGGGGTGGGGCTGTTTTTT. It yields the protein CASSSADRGVGLFF.

For this clonotype: Just one base apart from a much larger clone, this may be a read error. The chain carries TRBV30 and TRBJ1-1; the D gene is possibly TRBD1 (5 bases). The CDR3 length is 13 residues. V lost 2 bases and J lost 5, with 12 bases in between. Per the germline V gene, CDR1 is GTSNPN and CDR2 is SVGIG (reference sequence). The CDR3 here is CAWSQGRVTEAFF. CDR3 nucleotide sequence: TGTGCCTGGAGTCAGGGACGTGTGACTGAAGCTTTCTTT. The full variable domain, rest sourced from reference TRBV30 and TRBJ1-1, is SQTIHQWPATLVQPVGSPLSLECTVEGTSNPNLYWYRQAAGRGLQLLFYSVGIGQISSEVPQNLSASRPQDRQFILSSKKLLLSDSGFYLCAWSQGRVTEAFFGQGTRLTVV.